This T cell receptor (beta chain) appears in the sequencing data of a study of memory CD4+ T cells and cytomegalovirus serostatus. With regard to this clone: The antigen is unknown.

Sequencing used immunoSEQ multiplex PCR; TCRdb keeps in-frame clones, though not all of them. The sample contains 46,000 or so clones, about three quarters of which appear only once. Points from the study as a whole: Each of approximately 61 CMV-associated TCRbeta sequences occurred in one to five individuals.

The sort gate was single viable CD3+CD4+CD8-CD45RO+ cells for memory CD4+ T cells. The germline V and J ends were trimmed by 5 bases and 4 bases, with 14 bases remaining between them. Germline lookup yields CDR1 SGHVS and CDR2 FQNEAQ. The CDR3 covers 14 residues. The V call is TRBV7-8, the J call TRBJ1-2; D unclear. The receptor was isolated from an adult in good health and CMV-seronegative. The sequenced material came from memory CD4+ T cells from blood. The CDR3 sequence: CASSQNGFVYGYTF. The DNA of the CDR3 is TGTGCCAGCAGCCAAAATGGTTTCGTCTATGGCTACACCTTC.